This T cell receptor (beta chain) was captured in a study of cytomegalovirus exposure and HLA in healthy donors (TCRdb year 2017). For the wider study: According to a later analysis, the 120 or so validation repertoires were produced on the same platform as the 700 or so repertoires of the first cohort. The study was designed to test whether signatures of past pathogen exposure could be identified by cataloging public T cell receptors. Besides the first cohort of around 670 subjects, a separate validation cohort made up of 120 different subjects was used. To predict cytomegalovirus infection status, the study brought together high-throughput TCR immunosequencing, statistical association of individual TCRs with disease status, and machine learning.

The germline V gene encodes CDR1 SGHAT and CDR2 FQNNGV. V was cut back by 0 bases and J by 7 bases, leaving a gap of 10 bases between them. The CDR3 covers 14 residues, taking in both the cysteine and the phenylalanine. Only the CDR3 part of the read is kept: 42 bases, read in frame from the first base. What the research found in general, with its limitations: Cytomegalovirus status was reported to be diagnosed by the classifier with high specificity and sensitivity in both the original and validation cohorts. All 130 or so repertoires were used to score co-occurrence in the validation cohort in a later analysis, because that analysis had no HLA typing for the cohort. Three of the identified cytomegalovirus-associated TCR beta chains were confirmed in vitro to be specific for cytomegalovirus antigens. According to the authors, the approach could potentially be generalized to other disease states and immunological phenotypes. In the study, 150 to 200 TCR beta chains were listed as associated with cytomegalovirus. Subsequent analysis determined that TCRs grouped into clusters in the first cohort also showed a tendency toward co-occurrence across the roughly 120 validation repertoires, and roughly 95% of cluster scores exceeded 0. Most TCR sequences were observed very rarely across donors, whereas some public TCRs were present in many individuals.

In the case of this clone: This receptor's antigen is unknown. Base qualities are missing; no much larger clone stands one base away.

Donors formed part of the validation cohort, which comprised over a hundred subjects and was distinct from the first cohort of under 850 subjects. Preparation of the library involved the immunoSEQ multiplex PCR assay. Turning to the authors' computational methods: A statistical classification framework was developed to diagnose cytomegalovirus status using the catalog of TCR beta chain sequences. Here the immuneACCESS table is served through TCRdb, limited to in-frame sequences with V and J called. Missing clones are a known gap in these copies; in checked studies unresolved V genes cover under half, and the rest lacks a known reason. Clone size and the V and J calls come from that table; the DNA yielded D and trimming. The sample table holds fewer than 250,000 clones, of which around nine tenths were seen once. About 3% of the sample comes from the top ten.

The rearrangement joined TRBV11-2 to TRBJ2-1; TRBD2 could be the D gene, as 6 bases match. This receptor was identified in a man aged 18 to 30 in good health and CMV-seronegative. The sample taken for sequencing was PBMCs. The nucleotides read TGTGCCAGCAGCTTAGACGGGAGTATTAATGAGCAGTTCTTC. The translation is CASSLDGSINEQFF.